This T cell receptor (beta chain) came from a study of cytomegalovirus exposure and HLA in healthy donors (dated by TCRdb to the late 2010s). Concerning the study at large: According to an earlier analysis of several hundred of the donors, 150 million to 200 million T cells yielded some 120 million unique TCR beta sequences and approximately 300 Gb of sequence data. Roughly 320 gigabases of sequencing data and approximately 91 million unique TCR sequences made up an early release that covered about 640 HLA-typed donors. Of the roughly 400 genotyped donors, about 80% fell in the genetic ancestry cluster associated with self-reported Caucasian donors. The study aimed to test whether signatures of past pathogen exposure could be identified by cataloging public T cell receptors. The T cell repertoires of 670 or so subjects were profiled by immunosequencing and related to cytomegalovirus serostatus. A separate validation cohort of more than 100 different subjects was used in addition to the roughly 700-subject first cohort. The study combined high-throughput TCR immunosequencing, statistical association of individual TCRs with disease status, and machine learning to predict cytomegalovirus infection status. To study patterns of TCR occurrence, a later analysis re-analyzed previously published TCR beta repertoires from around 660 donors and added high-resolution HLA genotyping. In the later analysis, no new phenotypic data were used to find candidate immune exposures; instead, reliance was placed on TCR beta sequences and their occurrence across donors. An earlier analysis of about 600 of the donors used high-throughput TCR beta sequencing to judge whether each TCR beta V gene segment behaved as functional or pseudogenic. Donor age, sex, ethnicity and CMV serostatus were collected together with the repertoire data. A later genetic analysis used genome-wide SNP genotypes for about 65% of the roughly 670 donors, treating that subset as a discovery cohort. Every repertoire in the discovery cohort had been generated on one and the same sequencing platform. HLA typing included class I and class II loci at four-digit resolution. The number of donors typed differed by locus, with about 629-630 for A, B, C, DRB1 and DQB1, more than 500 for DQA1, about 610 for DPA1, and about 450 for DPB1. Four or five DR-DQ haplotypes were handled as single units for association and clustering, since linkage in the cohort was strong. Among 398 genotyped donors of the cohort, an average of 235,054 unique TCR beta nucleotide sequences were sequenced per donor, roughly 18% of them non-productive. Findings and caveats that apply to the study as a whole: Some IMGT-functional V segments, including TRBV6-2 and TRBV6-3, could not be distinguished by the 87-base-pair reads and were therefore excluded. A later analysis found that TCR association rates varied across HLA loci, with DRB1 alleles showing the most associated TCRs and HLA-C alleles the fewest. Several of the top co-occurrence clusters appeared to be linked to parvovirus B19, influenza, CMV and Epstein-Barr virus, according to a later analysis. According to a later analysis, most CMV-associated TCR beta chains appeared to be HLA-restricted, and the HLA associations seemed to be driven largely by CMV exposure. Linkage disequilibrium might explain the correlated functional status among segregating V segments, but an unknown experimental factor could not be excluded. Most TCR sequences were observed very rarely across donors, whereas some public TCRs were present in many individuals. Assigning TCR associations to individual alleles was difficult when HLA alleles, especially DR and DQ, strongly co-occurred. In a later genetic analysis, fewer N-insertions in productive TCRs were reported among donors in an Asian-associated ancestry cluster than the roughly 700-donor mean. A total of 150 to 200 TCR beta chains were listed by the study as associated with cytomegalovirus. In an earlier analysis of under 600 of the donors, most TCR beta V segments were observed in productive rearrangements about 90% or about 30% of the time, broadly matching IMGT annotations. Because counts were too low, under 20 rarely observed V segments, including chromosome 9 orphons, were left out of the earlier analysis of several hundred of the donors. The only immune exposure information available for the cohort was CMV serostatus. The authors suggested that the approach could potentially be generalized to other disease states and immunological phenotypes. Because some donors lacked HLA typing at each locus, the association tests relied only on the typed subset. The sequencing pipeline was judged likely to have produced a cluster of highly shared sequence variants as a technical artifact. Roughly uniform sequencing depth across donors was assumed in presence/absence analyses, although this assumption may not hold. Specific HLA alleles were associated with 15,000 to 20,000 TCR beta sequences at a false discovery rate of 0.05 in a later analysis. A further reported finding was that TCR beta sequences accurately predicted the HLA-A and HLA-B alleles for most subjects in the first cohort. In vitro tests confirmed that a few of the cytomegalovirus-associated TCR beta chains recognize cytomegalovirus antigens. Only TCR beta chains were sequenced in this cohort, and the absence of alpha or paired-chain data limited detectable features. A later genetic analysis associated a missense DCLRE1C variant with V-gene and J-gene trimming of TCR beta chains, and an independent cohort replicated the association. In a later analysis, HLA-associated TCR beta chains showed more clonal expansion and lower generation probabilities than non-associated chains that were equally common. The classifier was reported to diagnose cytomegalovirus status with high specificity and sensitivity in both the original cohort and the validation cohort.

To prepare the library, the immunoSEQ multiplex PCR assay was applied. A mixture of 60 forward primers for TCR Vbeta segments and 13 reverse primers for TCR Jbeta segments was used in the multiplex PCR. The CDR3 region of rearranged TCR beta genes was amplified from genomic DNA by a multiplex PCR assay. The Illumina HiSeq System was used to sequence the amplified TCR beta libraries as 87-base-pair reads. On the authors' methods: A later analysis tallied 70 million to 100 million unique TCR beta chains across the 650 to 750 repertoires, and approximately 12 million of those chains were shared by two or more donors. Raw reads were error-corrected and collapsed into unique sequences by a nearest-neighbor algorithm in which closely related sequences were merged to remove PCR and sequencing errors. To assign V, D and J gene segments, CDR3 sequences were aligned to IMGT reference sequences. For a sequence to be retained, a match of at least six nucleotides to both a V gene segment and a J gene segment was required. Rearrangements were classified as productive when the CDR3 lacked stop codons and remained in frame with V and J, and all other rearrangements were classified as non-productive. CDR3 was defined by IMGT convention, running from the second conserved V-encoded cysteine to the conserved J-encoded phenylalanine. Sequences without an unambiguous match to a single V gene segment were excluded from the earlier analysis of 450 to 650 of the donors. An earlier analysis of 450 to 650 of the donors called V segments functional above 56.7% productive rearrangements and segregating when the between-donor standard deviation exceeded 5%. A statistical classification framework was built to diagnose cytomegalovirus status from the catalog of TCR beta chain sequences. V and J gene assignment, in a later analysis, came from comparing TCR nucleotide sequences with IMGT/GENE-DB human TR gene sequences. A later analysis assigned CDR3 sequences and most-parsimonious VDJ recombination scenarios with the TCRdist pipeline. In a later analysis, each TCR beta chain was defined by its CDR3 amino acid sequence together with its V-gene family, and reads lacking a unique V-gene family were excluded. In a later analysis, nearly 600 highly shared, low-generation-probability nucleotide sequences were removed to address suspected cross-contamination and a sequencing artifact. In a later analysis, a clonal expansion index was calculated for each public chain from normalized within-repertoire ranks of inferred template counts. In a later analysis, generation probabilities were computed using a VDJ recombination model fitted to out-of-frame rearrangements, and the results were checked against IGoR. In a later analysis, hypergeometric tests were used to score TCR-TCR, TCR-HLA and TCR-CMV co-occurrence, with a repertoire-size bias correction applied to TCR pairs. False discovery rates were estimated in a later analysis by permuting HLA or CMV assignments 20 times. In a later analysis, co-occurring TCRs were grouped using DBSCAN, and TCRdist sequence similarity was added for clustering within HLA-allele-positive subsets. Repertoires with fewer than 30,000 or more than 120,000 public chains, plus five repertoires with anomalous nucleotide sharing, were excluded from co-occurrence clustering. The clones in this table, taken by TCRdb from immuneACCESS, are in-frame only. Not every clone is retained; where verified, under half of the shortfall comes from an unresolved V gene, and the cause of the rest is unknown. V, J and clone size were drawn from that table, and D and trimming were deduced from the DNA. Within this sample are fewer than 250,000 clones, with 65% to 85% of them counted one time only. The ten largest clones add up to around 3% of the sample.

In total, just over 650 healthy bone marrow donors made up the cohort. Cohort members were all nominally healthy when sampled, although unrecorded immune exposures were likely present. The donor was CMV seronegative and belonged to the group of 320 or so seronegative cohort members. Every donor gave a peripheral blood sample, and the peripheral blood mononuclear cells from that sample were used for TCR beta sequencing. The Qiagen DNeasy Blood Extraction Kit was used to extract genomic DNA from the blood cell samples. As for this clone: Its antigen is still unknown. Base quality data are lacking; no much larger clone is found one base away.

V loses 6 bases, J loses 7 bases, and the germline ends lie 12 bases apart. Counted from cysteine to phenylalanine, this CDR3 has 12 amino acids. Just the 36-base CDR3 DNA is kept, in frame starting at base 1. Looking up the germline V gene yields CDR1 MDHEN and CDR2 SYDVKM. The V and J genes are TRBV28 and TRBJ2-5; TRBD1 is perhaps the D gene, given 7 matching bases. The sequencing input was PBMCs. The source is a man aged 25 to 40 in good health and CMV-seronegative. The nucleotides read TGTGCCAGCAGCATCAGGGGGGTGACCCAGTACTTC. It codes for CASSIRGVTQYF.